This entry is about one T cell receptor beta chain. This clone appeared a few times. This receptor's antigen is unknown. Per-nucleotide qualities are absent, and no much larger clonotype sits a single base away. Samples from volunteer blood donors who had recovered from COVID-19 were contributed by a second Seattle source. The collaborating institutions used their own protocols to collect whole blood in K2EDTA tubes. For TCRbeta analysis, collaborators shipped samples as frozen whole blood, isolated PBMCs, or DNA extracted from either of those sample types. V lost 5 bases and J lost 0 bases; the stretch between them is 11 bases long. Looking up the germline V gene yields CDR1 WSHSY and CDR2 SAAADI. The CDR3 measures 14 amino acids from cysteine to phenylalanine. Of all the DNA, just the CDR3 is kept, 42 bases in frame from base 1. The data originate from a study of blood T cell repertoires in COVID-19 (dated by TCRdb to the early 2020s). With respect to the entire study: Samples covering the acute and convalescent phases of COVID-19 were provided by collaborators in the United States, Italy and Spain. Subjects who had been exposed to COVID-19, were actively infected with it, or had recovered from it provided the deeply sampled blood TCRbeta repertoires that made up the dataset. A de-identified subject ID, COVID-19 status, age in years and sex were almost always included in the sample metadata. The repertoires were made available in a free public database intended to serve as a resource for research on the immune response to SARS-CoV-2. Where available, HLA class I and class II types were taken from metadata supplied by the sample provider and were not determined by assay-based typing. The material from the prospective study consisted of cDNA or gDNA derived from T cells, B-cell-depleted T cells, or PBMCs. Samples came from the ongoing ImmuneRACE study (first 160 participants) plus 1,254 subjects from 6 global collaborators. Broader findings and caveats from the paper: Clinical and demographic metadata were provided uncurated, with the amount varying by source and participant.

The immunoSEQ Assay, a bias-controlled multiplex PCR, was used to amplify TCRbeta CDR3 regions from genomic DNA. On the authors' methods: Nucleated cell counts per sample were estimated from amplification of reference gene primers within the assay. To quantify the absolute abundance of each unique TCRbeta CDR3 rearrangement, sequence reads were collapsed and filtered. For each sample, productive Simpson clonality was calculated by taking the square root of Simpson's diversity index across productive rearrangements. The table was pulled from immuneACCESS by TCRdb, which kept in-frame rearrangements only. Such tables lose some clones; where checked, under half of the loss comes from unresolved V genes, and the rest has no known cause. That table gives V, J and clone size, and the DNA gave D and trimming. This sample holds roughly 290,000 clones; about 90% were observed only once. In total, the top ten clones hold about 1.9% of the sample.

Recombination linked TRBV10-2 to TRBJ2-7; a weak D assignment points to TRBD1 (6 bases agree). The specimen sequenced was peripheral blood. This TCR was sampled from a woman aged 25 to 45 who had recovered from COVID-19. CDR3 region: CASSFTGSSYEQYF. The DNA is as follows: TGCGCCAGCAGTTTCACAGGGAGCTCCTACGAGCAGTACTTC.